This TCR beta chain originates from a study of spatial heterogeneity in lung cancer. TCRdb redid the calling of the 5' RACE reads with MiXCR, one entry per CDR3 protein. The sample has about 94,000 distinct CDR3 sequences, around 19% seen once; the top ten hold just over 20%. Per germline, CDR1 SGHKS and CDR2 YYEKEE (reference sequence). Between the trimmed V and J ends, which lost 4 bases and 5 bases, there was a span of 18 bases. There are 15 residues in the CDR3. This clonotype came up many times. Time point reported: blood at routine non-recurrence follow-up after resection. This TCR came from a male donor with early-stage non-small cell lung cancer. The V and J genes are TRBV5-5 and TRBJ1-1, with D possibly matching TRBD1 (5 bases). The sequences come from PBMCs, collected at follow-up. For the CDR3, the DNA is TGTGCCAGCAGCCAAGGCGTTCAGGGTGGTACTGAAGCTTTCTTT. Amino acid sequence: CASSQGVQGGTEAFF.